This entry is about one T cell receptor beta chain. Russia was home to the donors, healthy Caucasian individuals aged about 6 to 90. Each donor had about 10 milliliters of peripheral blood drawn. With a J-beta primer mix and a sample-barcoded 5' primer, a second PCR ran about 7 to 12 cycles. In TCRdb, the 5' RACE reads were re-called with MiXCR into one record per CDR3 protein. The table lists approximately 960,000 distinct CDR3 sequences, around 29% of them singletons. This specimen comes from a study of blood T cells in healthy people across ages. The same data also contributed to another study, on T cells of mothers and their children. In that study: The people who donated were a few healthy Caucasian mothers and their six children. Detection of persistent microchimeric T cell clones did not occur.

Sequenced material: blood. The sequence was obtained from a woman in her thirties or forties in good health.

The CDR3 nucleotides read TGTGCCAGCAGCCAACCAGTCGGACGCGCAGAATCCTACGAGCAGTACTTC. Amino acids: CASSQPVGRAESYEQYF. The gene calls are TRBV2 and TRBJ2-5, with D unresolved. TRBJ2-7 explains the end of the DNA better; the J call may be wrong. The CDR3 loop spans 17 amino acids. Germline V gene sequence: CDR1 SNHLY, CDR2 FYNNEI.